This T cell receptor beta chain is from a study of T cell changes during pregnancy in multiple sclerosis. The CDR3 is 14 amino acids. CDR1 is MNHEY, CDR2 SMNVEV, per germline (reference sequence). Trimming cost V 6 bases and J 5 bases; bases outside gene matches: 4. The assay was immunoSEQ multiplex PCR, and TCRdb's table has in-frame clones only and misses some. The table lists more than 45,000 clones, approximately 95% of them singletons. This clone was counted a few times. This chain joins TRBV27 and TRBJ1-6; 7 nucleotides align to TRBD1. The specimen was CD4+ T cells from peripheral blood mononuclear cells, collected in the first trimester of pregnancy. This clonotype was sampled from a female donor with multiple sclerosis, enrolled in a pregnancy study. The CDR3 nucleotides are TGTGCCAGCAGCCGGGACAGCGATAATTCACCCCTCCACTTT. Protein sequence: CASSRDSDNSPLHF.